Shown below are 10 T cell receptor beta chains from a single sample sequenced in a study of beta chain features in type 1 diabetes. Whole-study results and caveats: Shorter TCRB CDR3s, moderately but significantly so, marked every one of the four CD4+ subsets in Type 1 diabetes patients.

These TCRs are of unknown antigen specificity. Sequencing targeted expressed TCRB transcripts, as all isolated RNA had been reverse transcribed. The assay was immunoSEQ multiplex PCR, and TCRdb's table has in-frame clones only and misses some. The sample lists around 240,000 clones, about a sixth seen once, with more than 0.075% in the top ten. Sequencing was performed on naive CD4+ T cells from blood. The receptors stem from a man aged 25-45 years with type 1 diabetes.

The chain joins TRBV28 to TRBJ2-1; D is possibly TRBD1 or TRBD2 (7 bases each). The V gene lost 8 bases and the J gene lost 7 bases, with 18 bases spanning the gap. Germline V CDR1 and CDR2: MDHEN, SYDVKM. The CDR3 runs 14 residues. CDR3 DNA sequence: TGTGCCAGCGGAGGGGGCGGGAGTAAGAATGAGCAGTTCTTC. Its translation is CASGGGGSKNEQFF.

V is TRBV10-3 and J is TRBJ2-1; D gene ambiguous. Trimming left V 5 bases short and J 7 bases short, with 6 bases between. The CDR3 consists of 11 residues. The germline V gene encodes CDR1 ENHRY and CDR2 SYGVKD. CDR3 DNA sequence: TGTGCCATCAGTCTACAGAATGAGCAGTTCTTC. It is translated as CAISLQNEQFF.

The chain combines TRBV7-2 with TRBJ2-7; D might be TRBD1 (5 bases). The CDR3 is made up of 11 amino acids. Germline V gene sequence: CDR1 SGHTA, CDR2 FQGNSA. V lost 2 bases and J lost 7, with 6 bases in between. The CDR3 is CASSLKGEQYF. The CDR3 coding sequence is TGTGCCAGCAGCTTAAAGGGGGAGCAGTACTTC.

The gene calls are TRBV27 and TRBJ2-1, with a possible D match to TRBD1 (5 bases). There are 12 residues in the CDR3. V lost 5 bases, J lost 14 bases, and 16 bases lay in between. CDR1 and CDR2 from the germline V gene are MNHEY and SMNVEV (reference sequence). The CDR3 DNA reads TGTGCCAGCAGTCAGCAAGGGGCTGGAGAGTTCTTC. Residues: CASSQQGAGEFF.

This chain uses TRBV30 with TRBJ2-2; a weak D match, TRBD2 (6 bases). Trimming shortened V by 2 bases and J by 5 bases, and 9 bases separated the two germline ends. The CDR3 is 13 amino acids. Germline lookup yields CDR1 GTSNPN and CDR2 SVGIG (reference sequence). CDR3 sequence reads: CAWSPTRTGELFF. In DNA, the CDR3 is TGTGCCTGGAGTCCGACTAGAACCGGGGAGCTGTTTTTT.

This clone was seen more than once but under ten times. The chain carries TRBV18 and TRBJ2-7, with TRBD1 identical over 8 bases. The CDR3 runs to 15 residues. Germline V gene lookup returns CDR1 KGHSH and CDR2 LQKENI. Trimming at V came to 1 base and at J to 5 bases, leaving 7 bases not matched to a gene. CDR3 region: CASSPRQGARDEQYF. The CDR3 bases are TGTGCCAGCTCACCACGCCAGGGGGCGAGGGACGAGCAGTACTTC.

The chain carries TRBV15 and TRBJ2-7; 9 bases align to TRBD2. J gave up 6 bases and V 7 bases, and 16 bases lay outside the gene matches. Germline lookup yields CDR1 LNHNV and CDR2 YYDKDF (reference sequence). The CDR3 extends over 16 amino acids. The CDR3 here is CATTPPGGLAGSEQYF. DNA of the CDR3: TGTGCCACCACCCCACCTGGGGGGCTAGCGGGAAGCGAGCAGTACTTC.

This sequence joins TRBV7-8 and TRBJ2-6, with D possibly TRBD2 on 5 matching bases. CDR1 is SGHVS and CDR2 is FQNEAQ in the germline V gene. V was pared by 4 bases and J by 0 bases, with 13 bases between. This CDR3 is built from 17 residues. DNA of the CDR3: TGTGCCAGCAGCTCCCGGGAAGCCTACTCTGGGGCCAACGTCCTGACTTTC. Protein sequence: CASSSREAYSGANVLTF.

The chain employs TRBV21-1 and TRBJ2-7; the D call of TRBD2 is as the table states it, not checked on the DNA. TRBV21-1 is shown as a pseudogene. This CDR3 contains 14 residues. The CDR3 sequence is CASSKSRGGGEQYF. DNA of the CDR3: TGTGCCAGCAGCAAATCCCGGGGAGGAGGCGAGCAGTACTTC.

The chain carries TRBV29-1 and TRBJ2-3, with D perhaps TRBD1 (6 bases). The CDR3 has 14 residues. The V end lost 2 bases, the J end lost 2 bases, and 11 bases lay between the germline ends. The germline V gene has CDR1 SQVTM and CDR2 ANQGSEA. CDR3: CSVERDMNTDTQYF. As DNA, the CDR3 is TGCAGCGTTGAACGGGACATGAACACAGATACGCAGTATTTT.